The 17 T cell receptor beta chains presented below share a single source sample, sequenced in a study of shared clonotypes between healthy human individuals. The method was immunoSEQ multiplex PCR; TCRdb's version includes in-frame clones alone and lacks a portion of them. The table has a few hundred thousand clones, 75% to 80% seen once; the top ten hold more than 10%. Sequencing used PBMCs. Source of these receptors: a woman aged 40 to 50 in good health. Some clones in this sample may be carry-over from other donors' samples.

The chain uses TRBV5-6 and TRBJ1-1; D not resolved. V lost 4 bases and J 5 bases, leaving 12 bases between the germline ends. The V gene's germline CDR1 is SGHDT and CDR2 YYEEEE. The CDR3 sequence is 13 residues long. In nucleotides, the CDR3 is TGTGCCAGCAGCCGGGCAGCGGGGACTGAAGCTTTCTTT. This encodes CASSRAAGTEAFF.

The chain combines TRBV6-1 with TRBJ2-2; no definite D call. CDR3 length: 14 amino acids. Trimming took 6 bases from V and 4 from J, leaving 12 bases between them. From germline, CDR1 is MNHNS and CDR2 SASEGT. The CDR3 here is CASSLPDPTGELFF. CDR3 nucleotide sequence: TGTGCCAGCAGCCTCCCCGACCCCACCGGGGAGCTGTTTTTT.

The genes are TRBV20-1 and TRBJ2-5; a possible D gene is TRBD2 (6 bases). TRBJ2-7 explains the end of the DNA better; the J call may be wrong. Germline CDR1 is DFQATT and CDR2 is SNEGSKA (reference sequence). The CDR3 is 11 amino acids. The CDR3 region has the DNA TGCAGTGCTAGGGACTACTACGAGCAGTACTTC. Translation: CSARDYYEQYF.

This chain links TRBV29-1 with TRBJ2-5; 7 nucleotides align to TRBD1. The assigned J gene may be wrong: the sequence end matches TRBJ2-7 better. The V gene's germline CDR1 is SQVTM and CDR2 ANQGSEA. The CDR3 length is 12 residues. The CDR3 DNA reads as TGCAGCGTGGGTGACAGGGTCCACGAGCAGTACTTC. Protein: CSVGDRVHEQYF.

Comment on this clone: A far larger clone is just one base off, so this is likely a read error. J is TRBJ2-7 and V is TRBV4-2, with TRBD1 matching 9 bases. The CDR3 spans 15 residues. Germline loops: CDR1 LGHNA, CDR2 YNFKEQ. Trimming removed 5 bases from V and 2 bases from J; junction bases left unmatched: 7. CDR3 residues: CASSSRTGETYEQYF. CDR3 DNA: TGTGCCAGCAGCTCGAGGACAGGGGAGACCTACGAGCAGTACTTC.

The chain is built from TRBV4-2 and TRBJ1-2; 9 nucleotides agree with TRBD1. Trimming removed 3 bases from V and 8 bases from J; junction bases left unmatched: 10. CDR1 is LGHNA, CDR2 YNFKEQ, per germline. The CDR3 runs to 15 residues. CDR3 DNA sequence: TGTGCCAGCAGCCACGCACCGGGACAGGGAGACGGCTACACCTTC. Its translation is CASSHAPGQGDGYTF.

The chain employs TRBV5-6 and TRBJ2-1, with 13 nucleotides matching TRBD2. Germline CDR1 and CDR2: SGHDT and YYEEEE. The CDR3 loop spans 14 amino acids. V lost 4 bases to trimming and J lost 9 bases; unmatched junction nucleotides: 4. CDR3 coding DNA: TGTGCCAGCAGCAAACTAGCGGGAGGGTTTGAGCAGTTCTTC. It specifies CASSKLAGGFEQFF.

This chain uses TRBV6-1 with TRBJ1-1; tentative D call: TRBD1 (6 bases). This CDR3 spans 13 amino acids. V gave up 6 bases and J gave up 5 bases, with 13 bases separating them. CDR1 is MNHNS, CDR2 SASEGT, per germline. The CDR3 nucleotides read TGTGCCAGCAGGGTGGGGGGGCTGACTGAAGCTTTCTTT. Its translation is CASRVGGLTEAFF.

Worth noting for this clone: The likely explanation is a read error, given a far larger clone one base away. Other DNA sequences from this sample encode an identical CDR3 as well. The chain links TRBV29-1 to TRBJ1-4; D ambiguous. Trimming removed 6 bases from V and 8 bases from J, with 19 bases in between. Per germline, CDR1 SQVTM and CDR2 ANQGSEA. The CDR3 is 14 residues long. CDR3 region: CSVRGQTSGEKLFF. The CDR3 region has the DNA TGCAGCGTCCGCGGCCAAACCTCGGGGGAAAAACTGTTTTTT.

This chain connects TRBV28 to TRBJ2-2, with D unclear. The V and J ends lost 7 bases and 6 bases respectively, with 18 bases between them. The CDR3 length is 15 residues. CDR1 and CDR2 from the germline V gene are MDHEN and SYDVKM. CDR3 sequence reads: CASTAGSPSPGELFF. The CDR3 DNA sequence: TGTGCCAGCACAGCCGGGTCACCAAGCCCCGGGGAGCTGTTTTTT.

V is TRBV30 and J is TRBJ1-4; 9 positions agree with TRBD1. Germline CDR1 is GTSNPN and CDR2 is SVGIG (reference sequence). V trimming: 3 bases; J trimming: 7 bases; junction bases outside the gene matches: 9. CDR3 length: 15 residues. The CDR3 loop reads CAWRESGTGLEKLFF. DNA for the CDR3: TGTGCCTGGAGGGAATCCGGGACAGGGCTTGAAAAACTGTTTTTT. Full variable domain (outside the CDR3, taken from reference TRBV30 and TRBJ1-4): SQTIHQWPATLVQPVGSPLSLECTVEGTSNPNLYWYRQAAGRGLQLLFYSVGIGQISSEVPQNLSASRPQDRQFILSSKKLLLSDSGFYLCAWRESGTGLEKLFFGSGTQLSVL.

This chain joins TRBV5-1 and TRBJ1-3; D unresolved. Per germline, CDR1 SGHRS and CDR2 YFSETQ. Trimming took off 3 bases at V and 4 bases at J, with 11 bases between the two ends. The CDR3 is made up of 14 amino acids. The CDR3: CASSSEWSGNTIYF. Written as DNA, the CDR3 is TGCGCCAGCAGCTCGGAGTGGTCGGGAAACACCATATATTTT.

J is TRBJ1-4 and V is TRBV19; D not certain. V was cut by 5 bases and J by 8 bases, with 9 bases left in between. The CDR3 loop spans 12 amino acids. In germline, CDR1 is LNHDA, CDR2 SQIVND (reference sequence). The CDR3 reads CASSSRTEKLFF. The CDR3 bases are TGTGCCAGTAGTTCCCGGACGGAAAAACTGTTTTTT.

This rearrangement joins TRBV4-1 to TRBJ2-1; D is undetermined. Germline values: CDR1 MGHRA, CDR2 YSYEKL. This CDR3 spans 12 amino acids. Trimming removed 3 bases at V and 9 bases at J, with 9 bases between. The CDR3 is CASSHRSGEQFF. In DNA form, the CDR3 reads TGCGCCAGCAGCCACCGATCGGGTGAGCAGTTCTTC.

At least ten counts were recorded for this clone. The genes are TRBV28 and TRBJ1-1, with 7 bases aligning to TRBD1. CDR1 MDHEN and CDR2 SYDVKM come from the germline V gene. Trimming cost V 5 bases and J 6 bases; bases outside gene matches: 3. There are 12 residues in the CDR3. As DNA, the CDR3 is TGTGCCAGCAGTAAGGGACAGTCTGAAGCTTTCTTT. Its translation: CASSKGQSEAFF.

The chain joins TRBV27 to TRBJ2-7, with 7 bases that match TRBD1. Germline V gene data show CDR1 as MNHEY and CDR2 as SMNVEV (reference sequence). V lost 7 bases to trimming and J lost 1 base; unmatched junction nucleotides: 4. The CDR3 extends over 13 amino acids. The CDR3 is CASTPGGSYEQYF. Here the CDR3 DNA reads TGTGCCAGCACCCCAGGGGGATCCTACGAGCAGTACTTC.

The chain employs TRBV2 and TRBJ1-2; the D is unclear. Germline V gene data show CDR1 as SNHLY and CDR2 as FYNNEI. The CDR3 loop spans 12 amino acids. V was pared by 0 bases and J by 4 bases, with 3 bases between. The CDR3 coding sequence is TGTGCCAGCAGTGAAGCTTCCTATGGCTACACCTTC. Encoded protein: CASSEASYGYTF.